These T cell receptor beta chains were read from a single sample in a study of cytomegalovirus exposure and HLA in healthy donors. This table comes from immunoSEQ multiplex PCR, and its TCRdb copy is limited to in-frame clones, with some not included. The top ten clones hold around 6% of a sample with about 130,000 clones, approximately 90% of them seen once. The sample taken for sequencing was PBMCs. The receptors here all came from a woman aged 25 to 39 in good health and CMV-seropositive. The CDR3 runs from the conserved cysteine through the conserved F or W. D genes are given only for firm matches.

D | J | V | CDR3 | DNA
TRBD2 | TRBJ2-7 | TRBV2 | CASSTKLGLAGGRAYEQYF | TGTGCCAGCAGTACGAAGTTGGGACTAGCGGGAGGGCGGGCCTACGAGCAGTACTTC
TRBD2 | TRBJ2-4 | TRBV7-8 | CASSPRAERELAKNIQYF | TGTGCCAGCAGCCCCCGGGCGGAGCGGGAACTAGCCAAAAACATTCAGTACTTC
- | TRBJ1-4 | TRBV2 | CASNQAQGEKLFF | TGTGCCAGCAATCAAGCCCAGGGGGAAAAACTGTTTTTT
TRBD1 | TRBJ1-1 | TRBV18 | CASSPRDRGPATEAFF | TGTGCCAGCTCACCACGGGACAGGGGGCCCGCCACTGAAGCTTTCTTT
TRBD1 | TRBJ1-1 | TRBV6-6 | CASSSLTGTNTEAFF | TGTGCCAGCAGCTCACTGACAGGGACGAACACTGAAGCTTTCTTT
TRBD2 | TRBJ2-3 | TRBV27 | CASSLLAGGLTDTQYF | TGTGCCAGCAGTCTACTAGCGGGAGGTTTGACAGATACGCAGTATTTT
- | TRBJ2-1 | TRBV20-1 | CSASWRNEQFF | TGCAGTGCTAGTTGGAGAAATGAGCAGTTCTTC
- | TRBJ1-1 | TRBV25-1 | CASSEFGRDSTFSTEAFF | TGTGCCAGCAGTGAATTTGGCAGGGATTCGACCTTTTCAACTGAAGCTTTCTTT
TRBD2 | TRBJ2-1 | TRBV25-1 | CASSDLGLAGLNEQFF | TGTGCCAGCAGTGACTTAGGTCTAGCGGGGCTCAATGAGCAGTTCTTC
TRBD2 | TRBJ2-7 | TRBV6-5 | CASRRLAGAYEQYF | TGTGCCAGCAGAAGACTAGCGGGAGCCTACGAGCAGTACTTC
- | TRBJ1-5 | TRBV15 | CATSRVPGLTSNQPQHF | TGTGCCACCAGCAGAGTCCCGGGACTCACTAGCAATCAGCCCCAGCATTTT
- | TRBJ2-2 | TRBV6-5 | CASNPSLGGELFF | TGTGCCAGCAACCCTAGCCTAGGGGGGGAGCTGTTTTTT
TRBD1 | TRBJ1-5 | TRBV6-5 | CASSGQVNQPQHF | TGTGCCAGCAGTGGACAGGTCAATCAGCCCCAGCATTTT
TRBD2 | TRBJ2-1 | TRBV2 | CASSEYPASGRNEQFF | TGTGCCAGCAGTGAATACCCGGCTAGCGGGAGAAATGAGCAGTTCTTC